This is a list of T cell receptor beta chains from one sample in a study of shared clonotypes between healthy human individuals. Using immunoSEQ multiplex PCR, the repertoire was profiled, and TCRdb retains in-frame clones only, with some absent. The sample records 2 million to 2.5 million clones, approximately 94% being singletons. What was sequenced was naive CD8+ T cells from PBMCs. These receptors originate from a man aged 18 to 30 in good health. Some clones in this sample may be carry-over from other donors' samples. Each CDR3 is given with its conserved first and last residue. The D gene is left open where the match is weak. Size tells how often a clone was seen (once, few, many) or the class of an expanded clone, and some rows leave it out.

j_gene,abundance,d_gene,len,v_gene,CDR3nt,CDR3aa
TRBJ2-1,.,.,11,TRBV25-1,TGTGCCAGCAGTGAATTTGTGGAGCAGTTCTTC,CASSEFVEQFF
TRBJ2-1,.,.,18,TRBV9,TGTGCCAGCAGCGGAGGCCCACAGGGATGGAGCTCCTACAATGAGCAGTTCTTC,CASSGGPQGWSSYNEQFF
TRBJ2-7,.,TRBD1,15,TRBV5-1,TGCGCCAGCAGCGCTCGGACAGGGGGCGTTTACGAGCAGTACTTC,CASSARTGGVYEQYF
TRBJ1-4,.,.,11,TRBV2,TGTGCCAGCAGTGATATCGAAAAACTGTTTTTT,CASSDIEKLFF
TRBJ1-4,.,.,16,TRBV7-6,TGTGCCAGCAGCTCCTCTCGAGAGAATGGGGATGAAAAACTGTTTTTT,CASSSSRENGDEKLFF
TRBJ1-2,.,.,14,TRBV30,TGTGCCTCCCATGGGGGAAGATTAGGCTATGGCTACACCTTC,CASHGGRLGYGYTF
TRBJ2-7,.,.,13,TRBV19,TGTGCCAGTAGTATAGGTCGGAGGAACGAGCAGTACTTC,CASSIGRRNEQYF
TRBJ2-7,.,.,16,TRBV4-3,TGCGCCAGCAGCCAGGGTCCCGGGACACCCTCCTACGAGCAGTACTTC,CASSQGPGTPSYEQYF
TRBJ1-4,.,.,15,TRBV28,TGTGCCAGCAGTTTTGAACTCCTTCTTAATGAAAAACTGTTTTTT,CASSFELLLNEKLFF
TRBJ2-7,.,TRBD2,16,TRBV6-5,TGTGCCAGCAGTTACGACGGACTAGCGGGAGTCTACGAGCAGTACTTC,CASSYDGLAGVYEQYF
TRBJ1-1,.,.,13,TRBV14,TGTGCCAGCAGATCCGGGGAAGTCACTGAAGCTTTCTTT,CASRSGEVTEAFF
TRBJ2-3,.,TRBD2,15,TRBV7-2,TGTGCCAGCAGCTCGCAGAGACTAGCGGGAGATACGCAGTATTTT,CASSSQRLAGDTQYF
TRBJ2-2,once,.,13,TRBV29-1,TGCAGCGTTGTGTACGGGGACACCGGGGAGCTGTTTTTT,CSVVYGDTGELFF
TRBJ2-1,.,TRBD1,19,TRBV28,TGTGCCAGCGGCCCGGGACAGGGACCCCTAGATTCAGTGCAGGATGAGCAGTTCTTC,CASGPGQGPLDSVQDEQFF
TRBJ2-5,.,.,15,TRBV11-3,TGTGCCAGCAGCTTGCCTCCGGACACCGAAGAGACCCAGTACTTC,CASSLPPDTEETQYF
TRBJ2-1,once,TRBD2,15,TRBV6-1,TGTGCCAGCACCGAGGGACTAGCGGGATTATATGAGCAGTTCTTC,CASTEGLAGLYEQFF
TRBJ2-7,once,.,14,TRBV11-2,TGTGCCAGCAGCTTAGCAGGGGTCTCCTACGAGCAGTACTTC,CASSLAGVSYEQYF
TRBJ2-2,.,.,14,TRBV19,TGTGCCACAATGGCGGGACCGCTCTCTGGGGAGCTGTTTTTT,CATMAGPLSGELFF
TRBJ1-3,.,.,16,TRBV11-2,TGTGCCAGCAGCCTGAGGACAGACCCCTCTGGAAACACCATATATTTT,CASSLRTDPSGNTIYF
TRBJ2-3,.,.,15,TRBV11-2,TGTGCCAGCAGCTTGATAGAACTGAGCACAGATACGCAGTATTTT,CASSLIELSTDTQYF
TRBJ2-7,.,.,13,TRBV27,TGTGCCAGCAGTTTTGGCAAAACCTACGAGCAGTACTTC,CASSFGKTYEQYF
TRBJ2-3,.,TRBD1,14,TRBV5-1,TGCGCCAGCAGCTTTGACAGGGGGCAAGATACGCAGTATTTT,CASSFDRGQDTQYF
TRBJ2-2,.,.,17,TRBV7-9,TGTGCCAGCAGCTCACAATCTGGGGGCTGGGGCACCGGGGAGCTGTTTTTT,CASSSQSGGWGTGELFF
TRBJ1-4,.,.,17,TRBV6-1,TGTGCCAGCAGTGAAAATCCAGCGGCCTCAACTAATGAAAAACTGTTTTTT,CASSENPAASTNEKLFF
TRBJ2-1,.,.,13,TRBV4-1,TGCGCCAGCAGCCTCACGACCTACAATGAGCAGTTCTTC,CASSLTTYNEQFF
TRBJ1-5,.,TRBD1,17,TRBV2,TGTGCCAGCAGTGGAGACAGGGGTATCTCTGTCGATCAGCCCCAGCATTTT,CASSGDRGISVDQPQHF
TRBJ2-1,once,TRBD2,15,TRBV27,TGTGCCAGCAGTTTATCCCGGACTAGCGGAACTGAGCAGTTCTTC,CASSLSRTSGTEQFF
TRBJ2-7,.,.,13,TRBV7-6,TGTGCCAGCCGCCCCGGGGGTGAGGACGAGCAGTACTTC,CASRPGGEDEQYF
TRBJ2-1,.,TRBD2,17,TRBV7-9,TGTGCCAGCAGCTCCCCCCTGACTAGCGGGAGGTCTAATGAGCAGTTCTTC,CASSSPLTSGRSNEQFF
TRBJ2-7,.,.,12,TRBV25-1,TGTGCCAGCGTAACCCCCTCCTACGAGCAGTACTTC,CASVTPSYEQYF
TRBJ2-7,once,TRBD1,15,TRBV7-2,TGTGCCAGCAGCCTCTCCGGAGGACAGGCGTACGAGCAGTACTTC,CASSLSGGQAYEQYF
TRBJ2-7,.,TRBD1,14,TRBV27,TGTGCCAGCAGTTATACAGGGGGTGCCTACGAGCAGTACTTC,CASSYTGGAYEQYF
TRBJ1-5,.,.,13,TRBV28,TGTGCCAGCAGACCAGAAAGGGATCAGCCCCAGCATTTT,CASRPERDQPQHF